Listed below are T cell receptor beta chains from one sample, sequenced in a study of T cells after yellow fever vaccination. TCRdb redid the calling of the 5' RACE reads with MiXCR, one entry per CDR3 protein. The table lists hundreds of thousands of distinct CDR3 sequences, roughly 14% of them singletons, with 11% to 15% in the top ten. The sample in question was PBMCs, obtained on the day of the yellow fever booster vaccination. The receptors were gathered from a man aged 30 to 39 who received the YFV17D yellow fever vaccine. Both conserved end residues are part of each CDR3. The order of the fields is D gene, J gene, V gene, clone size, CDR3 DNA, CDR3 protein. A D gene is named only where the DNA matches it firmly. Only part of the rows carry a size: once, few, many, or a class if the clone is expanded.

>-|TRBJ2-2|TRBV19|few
TGTGCCAGTAAGTTCGTTGAGACGAACACCGGGGAGCTGTTTTTT
CASKFVETNTGELFF
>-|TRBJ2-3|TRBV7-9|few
TGTGCCAGCAGCGAACGGACTGGGGTAGATACGCAGTATTTT
CASSERTGVDTQYF
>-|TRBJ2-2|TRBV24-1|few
TGTGCCACCAGTAGTATAGCGAACACCGGGGAGCTGTTTTTT
CATSSIANTGELFF
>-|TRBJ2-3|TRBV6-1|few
TGTGCCAGCAGTAGCGTTGGGGGGGATACGCAGTATTTT
CASSSVGGDTQYF
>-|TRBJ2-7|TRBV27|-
TGTGCCAGCAGCTTCGAGGGGGGGGCGGTCTACGAGCAGTACTTC
CASSFEGGAVYEQYF
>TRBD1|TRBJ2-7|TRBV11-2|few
TGTGCCAGCAGCTCACAGGGGACGGGCTCCTACGAGCAGTACTTC
CASSSQGTGSYEQYF
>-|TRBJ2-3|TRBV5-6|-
TGTGCCAGCAGCTCCAGAGTTTTCCCTAGCACAGATACGCAGTATTTT
CASSSRVFPSTDTQYF
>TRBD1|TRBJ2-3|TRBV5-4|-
TGTGCCAGCAGCTTGGGTCCGGGACAGGGCCCAGATACGCAGTATTTT
CASSLGPGQGPDTQYF
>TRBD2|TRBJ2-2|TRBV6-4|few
TGTGCCACCCGGACGTCCAGCGGGGCCACCGGGGAGCTGTTTTTT
CATRTSSGATGELFF
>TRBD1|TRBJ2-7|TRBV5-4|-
TGTGCCAGCCGGGACATAGGTGGGACAGGGGCAGGCGAGCAGTACTTC
CASRDIGGTGAGEQYF
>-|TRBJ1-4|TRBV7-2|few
TGTGCCAGCAGCTTGATGGGGACAACTAATGAAAAACTGTTTTTT
CASSLMGTTNEKLFF
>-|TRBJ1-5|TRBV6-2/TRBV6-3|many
TGTGCCAGCAGGTGGACAGAAAATCAGCCCCAGCATTTT
CASRWTENQPQHF
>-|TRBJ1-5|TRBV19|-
TGTGCCAGTAGTATAAGTCGACACGGTAGCAATCAGCCCCAGCATTTT
CASSISRHGSNQPQHF
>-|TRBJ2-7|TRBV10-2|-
TGCGCCAGCAGCTCTAGCGCTCCTACCTACGAGCAGTACTTC
CASSSSAPTYEQYF
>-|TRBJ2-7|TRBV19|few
TGTGCCAGTAGGCGCCGGGACACCTACGAGCAGTACTTC
CASRRRDTYEQYF
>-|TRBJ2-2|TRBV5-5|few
TGTGCCAGCATGGGGCTCACGAACACCGGGGAGCTGTTTTTT
CASMGLTNTGELFF
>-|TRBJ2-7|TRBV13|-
TGTGCCAGCGCTCGGATATCGGGCCTCTCCAAGTACGAGCAGTACTTC
CASARISGLSKYEQYF
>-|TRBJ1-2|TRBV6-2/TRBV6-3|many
TGTGCCAGCAGTTCGGGCGGCTATGGCTACACCTTC
CASSSGGYGYTF
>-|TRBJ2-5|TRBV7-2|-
TGTGCCAGCAGCCCGACGGGCCCCCACCAGTACTTC
CASSPTGPHQYF
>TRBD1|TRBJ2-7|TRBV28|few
TGTGCCAGCAAAACCCTCGCGACAGGGGCGTACGAGCAGTACTTC
CASKTLATGAYEQYF
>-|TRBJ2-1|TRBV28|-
TGTGCCAGCAATGGACTTCCTCGTAATGAGCAGTTCTTC
CASNGLPRNEQFF
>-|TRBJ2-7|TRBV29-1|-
TGCAGCGGGGGGCGGGACGGCTACGAGCAGTACTTC
CSGGRDGYEQYF
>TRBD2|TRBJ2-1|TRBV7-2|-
TGTGCCAGCAGCCCCATGCGAGCGGGAGGAGGTCTCGAGCAGTTCTTC
CASSPMRAGGGLEQFF
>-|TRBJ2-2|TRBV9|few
TGTGCCAGCAGCGCCCCTTTGGGGGCCCGGGGGGAGCTGTTTTTT
CASSAPLGARGELFF
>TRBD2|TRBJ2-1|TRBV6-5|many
TGTGCCAGCAGTACTTCCACGGGGGGAGTGGGGTACAATGAGCAGTTCTTC
CASSTSTGGVGYNEQFF
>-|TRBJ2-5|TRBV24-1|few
TGTGCCACCAGTGATACAAGAGGCCCAGCTAATAAAGAGACCCAGTACTTC
CATSDTRGPANKETQYF
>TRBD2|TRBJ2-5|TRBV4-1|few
TGCGCCAGCAGCCAAAGGAAGGGGGCCGAACTAGCGGGAGCGCAAGAGACCCAGTACTTC
CASSQRKGAELAGAQETQYF
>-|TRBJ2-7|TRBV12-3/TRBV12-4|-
TGTGCCAGCAGTTTATCCGGGACCCGTCCAGGGTACGAGCAGTACTTC
CASSLSGTRPGYEQYF
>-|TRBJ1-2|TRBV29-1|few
TGCAGCGTTCCGACCGGGAGCCAGTATGGCTACACCTTC
CSVPTGSQYGYTF